The source of this T cell receptor (beta chain) is a study of early stage breast cancer tumors. General study findings and limits: Compared with adjacent normal breast tissue, tumors showed 2 to 2.5-fold greater T cell density and higher clonality. Enriched TCRB sequences shared across patients were mostly commonly generated sequences.

Clones were sequenced by immunoSEQ multiplex PCR, and TCRdb holds only the in-frame ones, with some missing. Of roughly 7,900 clones in the sample, approximately 60% were seen once. A word on this clone: Its antigen remains unidentified.

The sequenced sample consisted of breast tumor tissue. The sequence was collected from a person aged 65-85 years with breast cancer.

The CDR3 protein is CASRTGLSNQPQHF. DNA of the CDR3: TGTGCCAGCAGGACAGGGCTTAGCAATCAGCCCCAGCATTTT. The chain has TRBV2 and TRBJ1-5, with 7 bases that match TRBD1. Germline V gene data show CDR1 as SNHLY and CDR2 as FYNNEI. The CDR3 consists of 14 residues. Germline trimming cut 6 bases from V and 0 bases from J; bases unmatched to any gene: 2.